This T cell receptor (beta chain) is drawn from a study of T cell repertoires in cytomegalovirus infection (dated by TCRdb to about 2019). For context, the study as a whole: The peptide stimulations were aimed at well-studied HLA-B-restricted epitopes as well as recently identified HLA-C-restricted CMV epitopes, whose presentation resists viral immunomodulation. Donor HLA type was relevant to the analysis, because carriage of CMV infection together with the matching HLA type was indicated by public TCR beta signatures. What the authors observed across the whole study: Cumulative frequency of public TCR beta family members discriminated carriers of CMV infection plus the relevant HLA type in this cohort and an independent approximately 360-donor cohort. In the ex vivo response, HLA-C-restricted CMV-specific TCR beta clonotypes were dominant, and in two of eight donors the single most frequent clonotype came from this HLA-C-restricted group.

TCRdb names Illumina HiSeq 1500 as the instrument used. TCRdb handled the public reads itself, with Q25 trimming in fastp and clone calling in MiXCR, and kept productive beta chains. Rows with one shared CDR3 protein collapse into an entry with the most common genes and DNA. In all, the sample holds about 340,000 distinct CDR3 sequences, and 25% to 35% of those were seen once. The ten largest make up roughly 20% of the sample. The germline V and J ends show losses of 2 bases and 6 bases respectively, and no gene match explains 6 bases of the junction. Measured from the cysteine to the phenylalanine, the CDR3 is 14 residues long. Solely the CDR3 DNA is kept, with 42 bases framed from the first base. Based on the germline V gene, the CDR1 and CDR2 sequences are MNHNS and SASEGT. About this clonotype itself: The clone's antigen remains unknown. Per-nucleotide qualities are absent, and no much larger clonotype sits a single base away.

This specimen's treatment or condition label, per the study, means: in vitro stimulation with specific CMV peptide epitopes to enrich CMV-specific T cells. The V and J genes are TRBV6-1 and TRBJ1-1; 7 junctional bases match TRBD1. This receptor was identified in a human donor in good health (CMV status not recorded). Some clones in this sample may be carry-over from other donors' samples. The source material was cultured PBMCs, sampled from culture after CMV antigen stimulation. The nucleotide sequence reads TGTGCCAGCAGTGAACCCCGGACAGGCGCTGAAGCTTTCTTT. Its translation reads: CASSEPRTGAEAFF.